The 3 T cell receptor beta chains given below trace back to one sample, sequenced in a study of OX40 agonist ivuxolimab in advanced cancers. Profiling relied on immunoSEQ multiplex PCR, and the TCRdb table lists in-frame clones only, not all of them. The sample contains around 140,000 clones, around 93% of which appear only once. This sample comprised CD4+ or CD8+ T cells sorted from blood, obtained in a trial of the OX40 agonist ivuxolimab. The source is an adult with an advanced solid tumor such as melanoma, head and neck, liver or kidney cancer.

On this clone: Other nucleotide sequences from this sample produce the same CDR3. V gene TRBV10-3 combines with J gene TRBJ1-2; no clear D. Trimming removed 4 bases at V and 2 bases at J, with 5 bases between. The CDR3 consists of 12 residues. The germline V gene has CDR1 ENHRY and CDR2 SYGVKD. CDR3 nucleotides: TGTGCCATCAGTGCGGGGAACTATGGCTACACCTTC. Its translation is CAISAGNYGYTF.

The chain has TRBV18 and TRBJ1-2; 7 nucleotides line up with TRBD1. The CDR3 spans 14 residues. With V trimmed by 3 bases and J by 4 bases, 5 bases remained unmatched. CDR1 KGHSH and CDR2 LQKENI come from the germline V gene. The CDR3 nucleotides read TGTGCCAGCTCACCGGTGGGACAGAGCTATGGCTACACCTTC. Its translation is CASSPVGQSYGYTF. Full variable domain (rest looked up from reference TRBV18 and TRBJ1-2): NAGVMQNPRHLVRRRGQEARLRCSPMKGHSHVYWYRQLPEEGLKFMVYLQKENIIDESGMPKERFSAEFPKEGPSILRIQQVVRGDSAAYFCASSPVGQSYGYTFGSGTRLTVV.

The V call is TRBV29-1, the J call TRBJ1-2; 9 nucleotides agree with TRBD1. Losses at the gene ends were 6 bases for V and 0 bases for J; bases not matched to a gene: 8. The germline gives CDR1 SQVTM, CDR2 ANQGSEA. This CDR3 region has 15 residues. CDR3 nucleotides: TGCAGCGTAAGGGGACAGGGAGGATCTAACTATGGCTACACCTTC. The encoded protein is CSVRGQGGSNYGYTF.